Each of the 9 T cell receptor beta chains below was sequenced from the same sample in a study of CD8 T cells in ankylosing spondylitis. What these receptors recognize is not known. Study results and caveats: Fewer than ten highly homologous variants made up a TCR beta motif, and this motif appeared characteristic of ankylosing spondylitis blood.

MiXCR, applied by TCRdb to the 5' RACE reads, yields one record per CDR3 protein. Of around 490,000 distinct CDR3 sequences in the sample, roughly 5% are singletons; the top ten hold approximately 3.5%. Sample: blood, either unsorted or a sorted T cell fraction (not recorded which). Receptors were obtained from a male donor with ankylosing spondylitis.

This clonotype was observed at least ten times. The chain employs TRBV9 and TRBJ2-5; a weak D match, TRBD2 (8 bases). Trimming removed 1 base at V and 9 bases at J, with 22 bases between. CDR1 is SGDLS and CDR2 is YYNGEE in the germline V gene. This CDR3 has 16 residues. The CDR3, as DNA: TGTGCCAGCAGCGTATACGGGACTAGGCTCCAGGGGGCCCAGTACTTC. Amino acid sequence: CASSVYGTRLQGAQYF.

This clonotype was seen at least ten times. J is TRBJ2-7 and V is TRBV5-1, with TRBD1 as a possible D gene (6 bases). Germline assignment: CDR1 SGHRS and CDR2 YFSETQ. This CDR3 spans 15 amino acids. V lost 1 base to trimming and J lost 3 bases, with 14 bases between them. The CDR3 is CASSLQGRGFYEQYF. DNA of the CDR3: TGCGCCAGCAGCTTGCAGGGCAGGGGTTTCTACGAGCAGTACTTC.

This clonotype occurred many times. The chain recombines TRBV6-5 with TRBJ1-2; 10 nucleotides align to TRBD1. CDR1 and CDR2 from the germline V gene are MNHEY and SVGAGI. The CDR3 is made up of 15 amino acids. Trimming cost V 0 bases and J 8 bases; bases outside gene matches: 6. CDR3 in DNA: TGTGCCAGCAGTTACTCGGGACAGGGGACCTCGGGCTACACCTTC. Translated: CASSYSGQGTSGYTF.

This clonotype was counted many times. This chain links TRBV7-2 with TRBJ1-4; 7 positions match TRBD1. The CDR3 runs 14 residues. CDR1 is SGHTA and CDR2 is FQGNSA in the germline V gene. The trim removed 5 bases at V and 8 bases at J, leaving 8 bases unmatched. The CDR3 spells CASSRETGREKLFF. The DNA for the CDR3 is TGTGCCAGCAGCCGAGAGACAGGGAGGGAAAAACTGTTTTTT.

This clonotype was seen many times. The gene calls are TRBV9 and TRBJ2-7; 7 nucleotides line up with TRBD1. The CDR3 contains 14 residues. The germline gives CDR1 SGDLS, CDR2 YYNGEE. V trimming: 0 bases; J trimming: 3 bases; junction bases outside the gene matches: 3. The CDR3 loop reads CASSVGDSLYEQYF. The CDR3 DNA is TGTGCCAGCAGCGTAGGGGACAGCCTCTACGAGCAGTACTTC.

This clonotype was seen many times. The chain uses TRBV29-1 and TRBJ2-3, with 8 bases aligning to TRBD2. Germline loops: CDR1 SQVTM, CDR2 ANQGSEA. After removal of 4 bases from V and 2 bases from J, the junction contained 5 bases not matched to a gene. The CDR3 has 14 residues. CDR3 protein: CSVVGTRATDTQYF. The CDR3 DNA reads as TGCAGCGTTGTCGGGACTAGGGCCACAGATACGCAGTATTTT.

Many counts were recorded for this clonotype. The gene calls are TRBV20-1 and TRBJ2-2, with D maybe TRBD1 (5 bases). Germline V gene data show CDR1 as DFQATT and CDR2 as SNEGSKA (reference sequence). The CDR3 is made up of 13 amino acids. Trimming left V 3 bases short and J 4 bases short, with 9 bases between. CDR3 sequence: CSASQGGTGELFF. The CDR3 DNA is TGCAGTGCTAGCCAGGGCGGCACCGGGGAGCTGTTTTTT.

This rearrangement joins TRBV3-1 to TRBJ1-1; D not resolved. Deletions cut 0 bases from V and 5 bases from J, with 7 bases between. Germline CDR1 reads LGHDT; CDR2 reads YNNKEL (reference sequence). This CDR3 has 13 amino acids. As DNA, the CDR3 is TGTGCCAGCAGCCAAGATACGGAGACTGAAGCTTTCTTT. This gives the protein CASSQDTETEAFF.

Many counts were recorded for this clonotype. The chain recombines TRBV7-9 with TRBJ1-5, with TRBD1 matching over 9 bases. This CDR3 spans 14 amino acids. Germline-derived CDR1 and CDR2 are SEHNR and FQNEAQ (reference sequence). V dropped 5 bases and J dropped 4; count of bases not matched to a gene: 3. Here the CDR3 reads CASSAGTGNQPQHF. CDR3 DNA sequence: TGTGCCAGCAGCGCAGGGACAGGGAATCAGCCCCAGCATTTT.